This T cell receptor (beta chain) was retrieved from a study of blood T cell repertoires in COVID-19. Study details: PBMCs, B-cell-depleted T cells, or T cells provided the cDNA or gDNA that made up the material.

Data came from immunoSEQ multiplex PCR; TCRdb stores just in-frame clones and leaves some out. The profile shows hundreds of thousands of clones, around 89% of them singletons. CDR1 is LGHDT, CDR2 YNNKEL, per germline (reference sequence). With 0 bases clipped from V and 2 bases from J, the junction kept 4 bases outside the gene matches. The length of the CDR3 is 17 residues. The cohort comprised adults aged about 18 to 100 years residing in under 25 US areas. Membership in each cohort depended on participant-reported clinical history. The rearrangement joins TRBV3-1 (or the pseudogene TRBV3-2) to TRBJ2-3; 11 bases align to TRBD2. Material: PBMCs or T cells enriched from blood (not recorded which). The receptor was isolated from a woman in her 30s who had recovered from COVID-19. CDR3 nucleotides: TGTGCCAGCAGCCAAGACTTTAGCGGGAGGGCCACAGATACGCAGTATTTT. It yields the protein CASSQDFSGRATDTQYF.